Listed here are 5 T cell receptor beta chains from one sample, sequenced in a study of cytomegalovirus exposure and HLA in healthy donors. PCR involved 60 Vbeta and 13 Jbeta primers. Sequencing was performed with immunoSEQ multiplex PCR; in TCRdb, only in-frame clones are kept and a portion is missing. The data hold some 180,000 clones, with 82% observed a single time. The sequencing input was PBMCs. The receptors were gathered from a man between 35 and 55 years old in good health and CMV-seronegative.

The V gene is TRBV29-1, the J gene TRBJ1-2, with 9 bases fitting TRBD1. CDR3 length: 12 residues. J was trimmed by 7 bases and V by 6 bases; bases with no gene match: 6. Germline-derived CDR1 and CDR2 are SQVTM and ANQGSEA. The DNA for the CDR3 is TGCAGCGTCCTACAGGGGGCCCTTGGCTACACCTTC. It codes for CSVLQGALGYTF.

V gene TRBV4-3 combines with J gene TRBJ1-1; 8 positions agree with TRBD1. The CDR3 spans 15 residues. In germline, CDR1 is LGHNA, CDR2 YSLEER. With V trimmed by 3 bases and J by 6 bases, 9 bases remained unmatched. CDR3 in DNA: TGCGCCAGCAGCCAGACGACAGGGGTACTGGCTGAAGCTTTCTTT. Translated: CASSQTTGVLAEAFF.

This clone was seen just once. This rearrangement joins TRBV9 to TRBJ2-7, with 7 bases identical to TRBD2. CDR3 size: 15 residues. V was pared by 4 bases and J by 2 bases, with 9 bases of the junction left unmatched. From germline, CDR1 is SGDLS and CDR2 YYNGEE. In DNA, the CDR3 is TGTGCCAGCAGCCCCCGCCCGGGGGGAACCTACGAGCAGTACTTC. The encoded protein is CASSPRPGGTYEQYF.

The CDR3 DNA sequence: TGTGCCAGTAAACCCCCCGCAGGGGCGAATCAGCCCCAGCATTTT. As protein: CASKPPAGANQPQHF. The chain links TRBV19 to TRBJ1-5, with D possibly TRBD1 on 6 matching bases. Germline V gene lookup returns CDR1 LNHDA and CDR2 SQIVND (reference sequence). This CDR3 has 15 residues. V lost 7 bases and J lost 4, with 17 bases in between.

This clone was counted between two and nine times. V is TRBV18 and J is TRBJ2-1; D may be TRBD1 (5 bases). The CDR3 sequence is 14 residues long. Between the trimmed V and J ends, which lost 2 bases and 6 bases, there was a span of 11 bases. Germline values: CDR1 KGHSH, CDR2 LQKENI. Here the CDR3 DNA reads TGTGCCAGCTCACCAGGCAGGCAGGGCAATGAGCAGTTCTTC. Translated: CASSPGRQGNEQFF.